This T cell receptor delta chain was captured by sequencing in a study of Vγ9Vδ2 T cells in congenital toxoplasmosis (dated by TCRdb to about 2021). About the full investigation: To diagnose congenital toxoplasmosis, IgG, IgM and IgA serology, Western blot and an in-house interferon-gamma release assay were used. In this study, researchers looked at the gamma and delta chain CDR3 repertoires of sorted blood gammadelta T cells, comparing infants congenitally infected with T. gondii against uninfected infants. Repertoire sequencing was done on samples from infants at 2 months after birth and at 1 year of age. TCR sequencing covered roughly five infected and 10 uninfected infants at 2 months, plus 3 infected and 4 uninfected infants at 1 year.

Broader findings and caveats from the paper: At 2 months, infected infants appeared to have fewer N additions in TRGV9 and TRDV2 CDR3s than uninfected infants, particularly in TRDV2-TRDJ1 sequences. Two months was the earliest age with enough suitable sample material for TCR repertoire analysis, so newborn repertoires were not sequenced. Among approximately 2-month-old infants, germline-encoded fetal-type TRDV2 CDR3 sequences seemed to show up more often in infected than in uninfected infants, which suggests an in utero expansion footprint. High prevalence of a public TRGV9 clonotype was observed in both infected and uninfected infants. Repertoire differences between infected and uninfected infants were less clear at 1 year of age than at 2 months.

Of note for this clone: Which antigen it targets is not known. Given a far larger clone just one base away, this is likely a sequencing read error.

Template-switch reverse transcription with SuperScript II was used to generate cDNA, with TRGC- and TRDC-specific primers combined in a single tube. The TRGC primer was designed so that it would bind both of the constant genes TRGC1 and TRGC2. Amplification of TRG and TRD was done with the KAPA Real-Time Library Amplification Kit, and AMPure XP beads were used for purification between steps. Index PCR with the Nextera XT Index Kit was used to attach Illumina sequencing adapters. An Illumina MiSeq with the V2 300 kit was used to sequence the TRG and TRD amplicons, producing 150 bp paired-end reads. As for the original processing: Read quality was checked with FastQC version 0.11.8 before further analysis. Reads were aligned to GenBank TRG or TRD reference genes, and CDR3 sequences were built with MiXCR version 3.0.3. Default MiXCR settings were used with one exception: TRDD gene segments were assembled from 3 consecutive nucleotides instead of 5. N additions, CDR3 length, J segment length and clonotype sharing between samples were all calculated using VDJtools version 1.2.1. Out-of-frame CDR3 sequences and those containing stop codons were excluded from analysis. The overlap of infant repertoires with previously published Vgamma9Vdelta2 repertoires from fetal, cord blood and adult blood was compared. After TCRdb called clones again from the public reads with CATT, rows with identical DNA were merged. TCRdb's processing, not the study's, gives the V and J calls here. The sample records under 400 delta-chain clones, about 14% of which are singletons. The leading ten clones occupy roughly 30% of the sample.

The same treatment, consisting of spiramycin and/or pyrimethamine plus sulfadiazine plus folinic acid, was given to mothers of infected and uninfected infants alike. Every infant, whether infected or uninfected, was delivered at term, after more than 37 weeks of gestation. About 1 mL of blood was processed into PBMCs by Lymphoprep gradient centrifugation, after which the PBMCs were cryopreserved in liquid nitrogen and shipped to Belgium. After thawing, PBMCs were labeled with Zombie NIR viability dye and stained with CD3, TCR gammadelta, Vgamma9 and Vdelta2 antibodies. Sorting of CD3+ TCRgammadelta+ T cells was performed on a FACSAria III, reaching a mean purity of roughly 98%. The RNeasy Micro Kit was used to isolate RNA from roughly 10,000 sorted gammadelta T cells per sample. The infants were born to mothers who were enrolled with primary T. gondii infection during pregnancy. Peripheral blood samples from the infants were taken at an outpatient microbiology and virology center in Pavia, Italy.

The germline V gene supplies CDR1 GEAIGNYY and CDR2 EKD. From cysteine to phenylalanine, the CDR3 is 22 amino acids long. Only the CDR3 portion is preserved as DNA: 66 bases, with reading frame beginning at the first base. V ends up 0 bases short and J 2 bases short, with an unmatched junction base count of 13. The rearranged chain carries TRDV2 and TRDJ3, with 12 bases aligning to TRDD3. The sample was gamma-delta T cells from blood. This TCR was recovered from a child under 10 years old born to a mother with Toxoplasma gondii infection during pregnancy, either congenitally infected or uninfected (not recorded which). The nucleotide sequence is TGTGCCTGTGACACCGGCTGGCCTGGGGGATACGAGGGCCCCTGGGACACCCGACAGATGTTTTTC. Translated, it gives CACDTGWPGGYEGPWDTRQMFF.